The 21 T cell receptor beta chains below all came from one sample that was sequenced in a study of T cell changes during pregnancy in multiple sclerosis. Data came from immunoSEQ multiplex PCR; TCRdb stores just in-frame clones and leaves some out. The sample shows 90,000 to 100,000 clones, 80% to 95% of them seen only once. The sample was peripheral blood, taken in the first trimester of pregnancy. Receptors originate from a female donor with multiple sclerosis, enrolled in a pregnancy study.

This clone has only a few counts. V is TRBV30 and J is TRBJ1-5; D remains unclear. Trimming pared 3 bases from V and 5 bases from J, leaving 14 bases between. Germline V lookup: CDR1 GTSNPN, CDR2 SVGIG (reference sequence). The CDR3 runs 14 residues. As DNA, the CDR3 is TGTGCCTGGAGGGCAGGAGGTCTCGATCAGCCCCAGCATTTT. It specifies CAWRAGGLDQPQHF.

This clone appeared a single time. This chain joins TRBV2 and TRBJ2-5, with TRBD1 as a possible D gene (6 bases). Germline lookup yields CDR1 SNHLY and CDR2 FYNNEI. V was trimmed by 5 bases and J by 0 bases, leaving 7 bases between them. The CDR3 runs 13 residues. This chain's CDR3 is CASSRGYQETQYF. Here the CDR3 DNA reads TGTGCCAGCAGTAGGGGGTACCAAGAGACCCAGTACTTC.

CDR3 protein: CGSSLGRRRATDQPQHF. In nucleotides, the CDR3 is TGTGGCTCTAGTTTGGGGCGGCGCAGAGCAACTGATCAGCCCCAGCATTTT. The chain combines TRBV28 with TRBJ1-5; a possible D gene is TRBD1 (5 bases). The CDR3 consists of 17 residues. The germline V gene encodes CDR1 MDHEN and CDR2 SYDVKM.

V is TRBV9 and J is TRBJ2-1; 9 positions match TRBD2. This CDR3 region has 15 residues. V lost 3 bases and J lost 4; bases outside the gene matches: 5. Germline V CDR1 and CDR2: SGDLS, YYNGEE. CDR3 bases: TGTGCCAGCAGCGCAGTAGCGGGAGCTTACAATGAGCAGTTCTTC. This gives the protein CASSAVAGAYNEQFF.

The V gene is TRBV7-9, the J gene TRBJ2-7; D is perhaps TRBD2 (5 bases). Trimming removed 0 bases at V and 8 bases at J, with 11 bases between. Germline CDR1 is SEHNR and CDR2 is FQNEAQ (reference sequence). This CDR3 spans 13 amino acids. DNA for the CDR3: TGTGCCAGCAGCTTAGCTCTGGAGGATAAGCAGTACTTC. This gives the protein CASSLALEDKQYF.

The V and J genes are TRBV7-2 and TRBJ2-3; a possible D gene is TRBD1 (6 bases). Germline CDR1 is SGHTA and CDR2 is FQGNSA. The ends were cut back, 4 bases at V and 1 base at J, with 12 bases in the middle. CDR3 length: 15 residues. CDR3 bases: TGTGCCAGCAGCTCGACAGGCCTTGGCACAGATACGCAGTATTTT. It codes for CASSSTGLGTDTQYF.

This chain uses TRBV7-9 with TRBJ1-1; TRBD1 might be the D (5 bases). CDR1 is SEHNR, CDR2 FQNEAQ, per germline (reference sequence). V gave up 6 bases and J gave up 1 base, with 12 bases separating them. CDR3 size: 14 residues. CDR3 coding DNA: TGTGCCAGCAGAAGGGACGGGGGGAACACTGAAGCTTTCTTT. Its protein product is CASRRDGGNTEAFF.

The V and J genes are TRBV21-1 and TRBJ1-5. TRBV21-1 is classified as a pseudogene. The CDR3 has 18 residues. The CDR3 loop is CASSANEGEVRSNQPQHF. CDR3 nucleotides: TGTGCCAGCAGCGCAAATGAGGGAGAGGTGAGGAGCAATCAGCCCCAGCATTTT.

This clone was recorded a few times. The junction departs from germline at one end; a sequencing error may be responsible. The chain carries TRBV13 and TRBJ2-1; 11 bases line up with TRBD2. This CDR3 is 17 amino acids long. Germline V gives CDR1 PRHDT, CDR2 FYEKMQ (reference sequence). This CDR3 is CASSIPLAGASSNEQFF. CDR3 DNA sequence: TGTGCCAGCAGCATACCACTAGCGGGGGCCTCCTCCAATGAGCAGTTCTTC.

CDR3 in amino acids: CAWRKTGGVYEQYF. Here the CDR3 DNA reads TGTGCCTGGCGAAAGACAGGGGGCGTCTACGAGCAGTACTTC. V usage is TRBV30 and J usage is TRBJ2-7; 10 nucleotides agree with TRBD1. The trim removed 5 bases at V and 3 bases at J, leaving 7 bases unmatched. The CDR3 loop spans 14 amino acids. Germline loops: CDR1 GTSNPN, CDR2 SVGIG (reference sequence).

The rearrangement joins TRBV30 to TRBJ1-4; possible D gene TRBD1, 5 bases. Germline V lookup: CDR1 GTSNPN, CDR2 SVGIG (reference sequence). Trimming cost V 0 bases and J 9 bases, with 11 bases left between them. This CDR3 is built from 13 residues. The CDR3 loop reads CAWSVRQGKKLFF. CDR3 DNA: TGTGCCTGGAGTGTACGGCAGGGAAAAAAACTGTTTTTT.

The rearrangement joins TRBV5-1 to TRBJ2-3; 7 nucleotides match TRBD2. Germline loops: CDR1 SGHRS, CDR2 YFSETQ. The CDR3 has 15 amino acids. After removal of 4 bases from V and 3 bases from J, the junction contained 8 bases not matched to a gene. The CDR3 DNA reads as TGCGCCAGCAGCACTGGACTAGGTTCGACAGATACGCAGTATTTT. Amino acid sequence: CASSTGLGSTDTQYF.

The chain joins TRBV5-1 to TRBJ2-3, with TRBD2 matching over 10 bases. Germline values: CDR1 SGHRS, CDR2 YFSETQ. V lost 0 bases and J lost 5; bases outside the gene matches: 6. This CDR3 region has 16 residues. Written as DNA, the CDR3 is TGCGCCAGCAGCTTGGAGCCAGCGGGAGGGCAAGATACGCAGTATTTT. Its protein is CASSLEPAGGQDTQYF.

The CDR3 sequence is CASSQVKRGGAGRLGYGYTF. CDR3 DNA sequence: TGCGCCAGCAGCCAAGTAAAGAGAGGGGGCGCTGGACGGTTGGGCTATGGCTACACCTTC. The J gene is TRBJ1-2, the V gene TRBV4-1; the match to TRBD1 covers 7 bases. The CDR3 contains 20 residues. The V gene's germline CDR1 is MGHRA and CDR2 YSYEKL. With V trimmed by 1 base and J by 4 bases, 21 bases remained unmatched.

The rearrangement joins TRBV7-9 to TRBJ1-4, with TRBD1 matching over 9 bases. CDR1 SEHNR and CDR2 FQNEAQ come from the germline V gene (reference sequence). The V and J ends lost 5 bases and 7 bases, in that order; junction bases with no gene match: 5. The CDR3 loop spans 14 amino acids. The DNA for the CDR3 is TGTGCCAGCAGCGCCGGGACAGGGCGTGAAAAACTGTTTTTT. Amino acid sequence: CASSAGTGREKLFF.

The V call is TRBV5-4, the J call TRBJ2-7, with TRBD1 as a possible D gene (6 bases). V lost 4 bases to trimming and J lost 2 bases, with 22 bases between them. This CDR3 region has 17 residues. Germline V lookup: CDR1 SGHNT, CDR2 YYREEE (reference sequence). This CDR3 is CASSKRTEFLSPYEQYF. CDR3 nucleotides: TGTGCCAGCAGCAAGAGGACAGAGTTCCTCTCTCCCTACGAGCAGTACTTC. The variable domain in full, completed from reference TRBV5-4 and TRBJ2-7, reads ETGVTQSPTHLIKTRGQQVTLRCSSQSGHNTVSWYQQALGQGPQFIFQYYREEENGRGNFPPRFSGLQFPNYSSELNVNALELDDSALYLCASSKRTEFLSPYEQYFGPGTRLTVT.

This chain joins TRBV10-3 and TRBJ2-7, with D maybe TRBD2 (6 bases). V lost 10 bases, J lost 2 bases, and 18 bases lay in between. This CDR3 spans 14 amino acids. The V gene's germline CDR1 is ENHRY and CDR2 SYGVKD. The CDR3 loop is CATQPRTNAYEQYF. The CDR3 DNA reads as TGTGCCACACAACCCCGGACTAACGCCTACGAGCAGTACTTC.

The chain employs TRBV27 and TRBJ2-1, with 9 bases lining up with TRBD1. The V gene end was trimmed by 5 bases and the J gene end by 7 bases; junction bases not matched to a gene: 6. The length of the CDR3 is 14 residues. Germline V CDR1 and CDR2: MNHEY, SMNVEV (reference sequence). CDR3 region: CASSTGGVFNEQFF. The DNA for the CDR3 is TGTGCCAGCAGTACAGGGGGCGTTTTTAATGAGCAGTTCTTC.

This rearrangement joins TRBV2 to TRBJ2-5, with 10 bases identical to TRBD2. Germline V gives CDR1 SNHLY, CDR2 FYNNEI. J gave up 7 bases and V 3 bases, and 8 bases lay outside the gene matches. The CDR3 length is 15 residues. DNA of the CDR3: TGTGCCAGCAGTGAGGAAGCGGGAGGGAGGGCGACCCAGTACTTC. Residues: CASSEEAGGRATQYF.

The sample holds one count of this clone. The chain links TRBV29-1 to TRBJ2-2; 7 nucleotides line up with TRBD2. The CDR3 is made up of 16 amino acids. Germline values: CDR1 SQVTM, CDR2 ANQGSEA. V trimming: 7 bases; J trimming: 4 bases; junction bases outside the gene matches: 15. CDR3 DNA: TGCAGCGCCGCGCAGGAGGGCGGGAGAAGCACCGGGGAGCTGTTTTTT. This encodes CSAAQEGGRSTGELFF.

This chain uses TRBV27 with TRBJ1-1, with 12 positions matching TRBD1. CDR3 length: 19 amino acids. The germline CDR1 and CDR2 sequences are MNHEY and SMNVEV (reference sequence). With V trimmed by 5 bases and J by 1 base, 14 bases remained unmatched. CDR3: CASSRIRDRGLLRNTEAFF. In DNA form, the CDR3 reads TGTGCCAGCAGTAGAATAAGGGACAGGGGGCTCTTAAGGAACACTGAAGCTTTCTTT.